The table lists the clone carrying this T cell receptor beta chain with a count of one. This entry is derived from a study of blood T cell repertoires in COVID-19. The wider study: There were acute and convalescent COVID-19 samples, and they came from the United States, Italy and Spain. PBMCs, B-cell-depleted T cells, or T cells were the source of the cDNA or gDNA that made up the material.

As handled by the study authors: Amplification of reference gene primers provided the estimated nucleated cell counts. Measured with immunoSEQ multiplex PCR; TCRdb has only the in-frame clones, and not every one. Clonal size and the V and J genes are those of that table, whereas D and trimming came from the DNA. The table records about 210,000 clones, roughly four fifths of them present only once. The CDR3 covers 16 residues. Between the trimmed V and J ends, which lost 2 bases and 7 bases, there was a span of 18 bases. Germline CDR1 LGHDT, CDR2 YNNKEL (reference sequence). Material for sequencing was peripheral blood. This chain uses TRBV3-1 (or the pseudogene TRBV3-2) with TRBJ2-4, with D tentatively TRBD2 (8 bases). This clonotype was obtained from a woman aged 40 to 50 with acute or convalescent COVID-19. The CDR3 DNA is TGTGCCAGCAGCCAATCAGGGGGACTAGTCGCGAACATTCAGTACTTC. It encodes CASSQSGGLVANIQYF.